This T cell receptor (beta chain) was profiled in a study of blood T cell dynamics during melanoma immunotherapy. The wider study: Metastatic melanoma patients received first-line pembrolizumab or nivolumab plus ipilimumab.

Specified time point: pre-treatment baseline. Apart from two fast progressors, RECIST 1.1 response was judged 12 weeks post-infusion. DNA loading was fixed at 350 to 450 ng for all bulk PBMC samples. The repertoire was sequenced with immunoSEQ multiplex PCR; TCRdb's copy has only in-frame clones and lacks some. Of 4,000 to 4,500 clones detected, 80% to 85% appear once; the ten largest clones hold approximately 15%. The CDR3 is 14 residues long. V lost 5 bases to trimming and J lost 6 bases, with 14 bases between them. The germline CDR1 and CDR2 sequences are SGHTA and FQGNSA. The source material was blood, sampled from a patient treated with checkpoint blockade. V gene TRBV7-2 combines with J gene TRBJ2-4; D assignment may be TRBD1 or TRBD2 (5 bases each). This TCR came from a human donor with melanoma. The DNA for the CDR3 is TGTGCCAGCAGCCCCGGCGGGCAGGGAAACATTCAGTACTTC. It yields the protein CASSPGGQGNIQYF.